This T cell receptor beta chain was captured by sequencing in a study of cytomegalovirus exposure and HLA in healthy donors. The CDR3 runs 16 residues. The germline V gene has CDR1 LGHNT and CDR2 FRNRAP. V gave up 6 bases and J gave up 2 bases, with 19 bases separating them. The primer mix had 60 Vbeta and 13 Jbeta primers. This table comes from immunoSEQ multiplex PCR, and its TCRdb copy is limited to in-frame clones, with some not included. The table includes around 130,000 clones, more than 65% detected once. Study results and caveats: Sequencing likely produced, as an artifact, a cluster of highly shared sequence variants. Analysis performed later found about 18,000 TCR beta sequences associated with HLA alleles at 0.05 false discovery rate.

With respect to this clone: The target antigen is unknown.

This chain uses TRBV12-5 with TRBJ1-2; possibly TRBD1 for D (6 bases). This clonotype was sampled from a woman aged 18 to 35 in good health and CMV-seropositive. Sequences were obtained from PBMCs. The DNA for the CDR3 is TGTGCTAGTGGCCTCCCCCCGGACAGTAAAAACTATGGCTACACCTTC. It yields the protein CASGLPPDSKNYGYTF.